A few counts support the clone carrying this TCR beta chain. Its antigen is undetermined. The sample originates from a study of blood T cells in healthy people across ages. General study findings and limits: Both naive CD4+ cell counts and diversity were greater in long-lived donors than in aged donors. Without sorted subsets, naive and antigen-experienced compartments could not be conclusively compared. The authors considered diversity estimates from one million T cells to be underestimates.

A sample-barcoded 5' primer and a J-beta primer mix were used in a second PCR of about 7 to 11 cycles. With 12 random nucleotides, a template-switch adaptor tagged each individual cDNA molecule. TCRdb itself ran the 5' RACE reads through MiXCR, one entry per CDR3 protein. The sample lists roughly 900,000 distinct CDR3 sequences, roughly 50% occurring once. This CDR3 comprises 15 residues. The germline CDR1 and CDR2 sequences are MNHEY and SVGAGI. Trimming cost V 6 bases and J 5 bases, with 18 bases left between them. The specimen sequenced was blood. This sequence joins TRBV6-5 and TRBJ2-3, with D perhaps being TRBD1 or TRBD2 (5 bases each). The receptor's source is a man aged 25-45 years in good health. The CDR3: CASSDSRPGKDTQYF. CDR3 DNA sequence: TGTGCCAGCAGCGACAGTCGACCGGGGAAAGATACGCAGTATTTT.